The clone carrying this T cell receptor beta chain turned up a few times. The antigen is not known. CD4+ naive, central memory, regulatory and stem cell-like memory cells were sorted via CD45RO/CCR7/CD25/CD127/CD95/CD27. This sample was taken from a study of beta chain features in type 1 diabetes. Findings of the study overall: Researchers reported that naive, central memory and Treg TCRB repertoires appeared more similar in patients than in healthy donors. Type 1 diabetes patients had TCRB CDR3s that were shorter (moderately but significantly so) in all four CD4+ subsets.

The V gene end was trimmed by 3 bases and the J gene end by 4 bases; junction bases not matched to a gene: 6. The CDR3 length is 16 residues. From germline, CDR1 is LNHDA and CDR2 SQIVND (reference sequence). As every portion of the isolated RNA was reverse transcribed, the sequencing read expressed TCRB transcripts. The table came from immunoSEQ multiplex PCR; TCRdb's copy has only in-frame clones and leaves some out. The sample lists about 350,000 clones; roughly 21% were seen once. The sequencing input was naive CD4+ T cells from blood. This sequence joins TRBV19 and TRBJ2-1; TRBD2 matches 10 bases. The sequence was obtained from a woman younger than 35 in good health. CDR3 in amino acids: CASSMIPSGSYNEQFF. The CDR3 DNA is TGTGCCAGTAGTATGATCCCTAGCGGGAGTTACAATGAGCAGTTCTTC.